This T cell receptor beta chain originates from a study of shared clonotypes between healthy human individuals. Across the study: The study used three CD4 naive, three CD4 memory, two CD8 naive and one CD8 memory plate per donor.

In regard to this clone: The antigen remains undetermined.

The repertoire was sequenced with immunoSEQ multiplex PCR; TCRdb's copy has only in-frame clones and lacks some. The repertoire holds some 1,900,000 clones, about 95% seen once, with roughly 1.2% in the top ten. The CDR3 is made up of 11 amino acids. The germline CDR1 and CDR2 sequences are ENHRY and SYGVKD. Trimming took off 11 bases at V and 6 bases at J, with 10 bases between the two ends. CD45RO-negative, CCR7-selected cells formed the naive CD8 fraction, which excluded terminally differentiated effector memory CD45RA+ cells. Notes on the study in general: Clonotypes shared by all four donors outscored non-shared clonotypes in generation probability.

The material sequenced was naive CD8+ T cells sorted from blood. This clonotype originated in a young man in good health. The J gene is TRBJ2-2, the V gene TRBV10-3; no reliable D call. The CDR3 protein is CAADTAGELFF. CDR3 sequence (DNA): TGTGCCGCAGACACCGCCGGGGAGCTGTTTTTT.